Included here is one T cell receptor (beta chain) sequence, with context. In the authors' methods: Reference gene primer amplification gave nucleated cell count estimates. Libraries were prepared by immunoSEQ multiplex PCR; TCRdb keeps only in-frame clonotypes and omits some of them. The V and J calls and clone size are taken from that table; D and trimming were inferred from the DNA. The sample has about 360,000 clones, about 83% seen once. This entry belongs to a study of blood T cell repertoires in COVID-19. Study information: The origin of the acute and convalescent COVID-19 samples was the United States, Italy and Spain. Nucleic acid was either cDNA or gDNA, and it came from T cells, B-cell-depleted T cells, or PBMCs.

The CDR3 loop spans 17 amino acids. Germline CDR1 and CDR2: MNHEY and SMNVEV (reference sequence). After removal of 4 bases from V and 0 bases from J, the junction contained 7 bases not matched to a gene. The origin of this receptor is a man aged 25 to 45 with active or convalescent COVID-19. Sequenced input: peripheral blood. The gene calls are TRBV27 and TRBJ1-5; 9 bases map to TRBD1. The CDR3 loop is CASSSTGGPYSNQPQHF. DNA of the CDR3: TGTGCCAGCAGTTCGACAGGGGGACCTTATAGCAATCAGCCCCAGCATTTT.